The rows below give T cell receptor beta chains drawn from one sample of a study of blood T cells in healthy people across ages. TCRdb fed the 5' RACE reads into MiXCR, producing one record per CDR3 protein. The data show hundreds of thousands of distinct CDR3 sequences, approximately 21% seen once. Sequences were obtained from blood. These receptors originate from a man aged 65 to 79 in good health. Both conserved end residues are part of each CDR3. D genes are given only for firm matches.

D	V	J	CDR3
TRBD2	TRBV10-3	TRBJ2-3	CAISEPTSGSADTQYF
-	TRBV20-1	TRBJ1-4	CSAREIGRGNEKLFF
-	TRBV18	TRBJ2-7	CASSPRRERSYEQYF
TRBD2	TRBV20-1	TRBJ2-1	CSADAGTSVYNEQFF
TRBD1	TRBV4-3	TRBJ2-3	CASSQAPDRVSDTQYF
TRBD1	TRBV4-3	TRBJ1-4	CASSLGQGVTNEKLFF
TRBD2	TRBV5-1	TRBJ2-2	CASRTTSTNTGELFF
-	TRBV29-1	-	CSVPGTKSEQYF
-	TRBV7-8	TRBJ1-4	CASSLVTGLNEKLFF
TRBD2	TRBV7-6	TRBJ2-7	CASSLDPAGGPHEQYF
-	TRBV28	TRBJ2-1	CATERGGRVFEQFF
TRBD1	TRBV7-8	TRBJ2-2	CASSLGPDRGEAGELFF
-	TRBV2	TRBJ2-2	CASTDPPGELFF
-	TRBV9	TRBJ2-5	CASSVASTFERYF
-	TRBV10-2	TRBJ1-2	CASSEGVAYGYTF
TRBD2	TRBV20-1	-	CSARDLGTSGEEQFF
TRBD1	TRBV2	TRBJ2-3	CASDRERSDTQYF
-	TRBV9	TRBJ1-6	CASSVEPGVGSPLHF
-	TRBV29-1	TRBJ2-5	CSVVTGRETQYF
TRBD1	TRBV6-5	TRBJ1-6	CASSYGGQGSSPLHF
-	TRBV28	TRBJ2-3	CASRGGGWDTQYF
-	TRBV9	TRBJ1-2	CASSVSFDANYGYTF
TRBD2	TRBV7-2	TRBJ2-7	CASSLVRLAGVYEQYF
TRBD2	TRBV28	TRBJ2-1	CASSPSAGALNEQFF
TRBD1	TRBV9	TRBJ1-6	CASSVRDRENSPLHF
-	TRBV12-3/TRBV12-4	TRBJ1-2	CASSLAPTNYGYTF
-	TRBV21-1	TRBJ2-3	CASSNEGDRRTGSTDTQYF
-	TRBV15	TRBJ1-2	CATSPSENYGYTF
TRBD1	TRBV20-1	TRBJ2-1	CSARDTAGGSYNEQFF
TRBD2	TRBV20-1	TRBJ2-5	CSAFPGGFQETQYF
-	TRBV5-1	TRBJ2-3	CASSLAAAGPSTDTQYF
-	TRBV7-3	TRBJ2-1	CASSLTWGVEQFF
TRBD2	TRBV7-3	TRBJ2-3	CASSLMGSGTSTDTQCF
TRBD2	TRBV6-2/TRBV6-3	TRBJ2-1	CASSYRAGNNEQFF
TRBD2	TRBV20-1	TRBJ2-7	CSALISGRTYEQYF